The 23 T cell receptor beta chains below come from one sample, sequenced in a study of spatial heterogeneity in lung cancer. Overall study results and limits: Tumoral mutation counts were tracked by counts of expanded intratumoral alpha and beta TCRs.

The antigens for these receptors are not known. Time point indicated: sample taken at primary tumor resection. TCRdb recomputed calls from the 5' RACE reads with MiXCR, one row per CDR3 protein. Of over 10,000 distinct CDR3 sequences in the sample, more than 5.5% were seen once. The sample here was lung tumor tissue, taken at surgery. The receptors stem from a female donor with early-stage non-small cell lung cancer.

This clonotype was counted many times. The chain combines TRBV5-1 with TRBJ2-7; TRBD2 is a possible D gene (5 bases). Germline V gene data show CDR1 as SGHRS and CDR2 as YFSETQ. This CDR3 region has 17 residues. The V end was cut by 0 bases, the J end by 3 bases, with 19 bases between. Here the CDR3 DNA reads TGCGCCAGCAGCTTGGTCCAACCGGCGGGCTTAAGCTACGAGCAGTACTTC. It encodes CASSLVQPAGLSYEQYF. Complete variable domain (other parts from reference TRBV5-1 and TRBJ2-7): KAGVTQTPRYLIKTRGQQVTLSCSPISGHRSVSWYQQTPGQGLQFLFEYFSETQRNKGNFPGRFSGRQFSNSRSEMNVSTLELGDSALYLCASSLVQPAGLSYEQYFGPGTRLTVT.

This clonotype was seen ten or more times. The V gene is TRBV6-1, the J gene TRBJ2-7; 8 bases match TRBD1. CDR3 length: 14 amino acids. The germline V gene has CDR1 MNHNS and CDR2 SASEGT. With V trimmed by 5 bases and J by 7 bases, 10 bases remained unmatched. This CDR3 is CASSPGTGQREQYF. The CDR3 coding sequence is TGTGCCAGCAGTCCCGGGACAGGCCAACGGGAGCAGTACTTC.

The table lists this clonotype with many counts. The chain uses TRBV6-6 and TRBJ2-3; perhaps TRBD2 as D (6 bases). The V and J ends lost 0 bases and 4 bases respectively, with 11 bases between them. Germline V gives CDR1 MNHNY, CDR2 SVGAGI (reference sequence). The length of the CDR3 is 15 residues. The CDR3 DNA sequence: TGTGCCAGCAGTTACTCGACTAGGCAGGCAGATACGCAGTATTTT. The encoded protein is CASSYSTRQADTQYF.

In this sample, this clonotype turned up many times. CDR3 nucleotide sequence: TGTGCCAGCAGCTTTACCCCGGATACGACTTACAATGAGCAGTTCTTC. Its protein is CASSFTPDTTYNEQFF. The chain employs TRBV7-6 and TRBJ2-1; the D is unclear. Trimming took off 3 bases at V and 4 bases at J, with 16 bases between the two ends. Germline V CDR1 and CDR2: SGHVS, FNYEAQ. The CDR3 covers 16 residues.

This clonotype is deemed medium-sized. V and J are TRBV5-1 and TRBJ2-1, with 7 bases that match TRBD2. V dropped 3 bases and J dropped 5; count of bases not matched to a gene: 5. Germline V gives CDR1 SGHRS, CDR2 YFSETQ. The CDR3 extends over 14 amino acids. For the CDR3, the DNA is TGCGCCAGCAGCTACAGAGGACTAGACAATGAGCAGTTCTTC. Translating gives CASSYRGLDNEQFF.

This CDR3 reads CASIASSGTGELFF. The CDR3, as DNA: TGCGCCAGCATAGCTTCTTCTGGCACCGGGGAGCTGTTTTTT. V usage is TRBV5-1 and J usage is TRBJ2-2; D is unclear. This CDR3 comprises 14 residues. Trimming left V 6 bases short and J 4 bases short, with 13 bases between. CDR1 and CDR2 (germline): SGHRS, YFSETQ.

This clonotype was picked up many times. V and J are TRBV13 and TRBJ1-2; D is unresolved. With 1 base removed from V and 5 bases from J, the gap between germline ends came to 14 bases. Germline V gene lookup returns CDR1 PRHDT and CDR2 FYEKMQ (reference sequence). The CDR3 runs 15 residues. This chain's CDR3 is CASSLAVRPFYGYTF. The DNA for the CDR3 is TGTGCCAGCAGCTTAGCAGTTCGTCCTTTTTATGGCTACACCTTC.

The chain links TRBV20-1 to TRBJ2-1, with unresolved D. Trimming left V 3 bases short and J 6 bases short, with 18 bases between. CDR1 DFQATT and CDR2 SNEGSKA come from the germline V gene (reference sequence). The CDR3 sequence is 15 residues long. The CDR3 is CSARVLGSTPNEQFF. The DNA for the CDR3 is TGCAGTGCTAGGGTTTTAGGTTCGACCCCCAATGAGCAGTTCTTC.

Ten or more counts support this clonotype. The chain employs TRBV5-4 and TRBJ2-7; TRBD1 matches at 11 bases. Germline V gene data show CDR1 as SGHNT and CDR2 as YYREEE (reference sequence). This CDR3 is 14 amino acids long. V was clipped by 0 bases and J by 4 bases; unmatched bases: 0. The CDR3 sequence is CASSLGDRGYEQYF. The DNA for the CDR3 is TGTGCCAGCAGCTTGGGGGACAGGGGGTACGAGCAGTACTTC.

This clonotype was recorded many times. The chain employs TRBV18 and TRBJ2-3, with TRBD2 matching over 8 bases. CDR3 length equals 14 residues. Germline assignment: CDR1 KGHSH and CDR2 LQKENI. Trimming removed 5 bases from V and 4 bases from J; junction bases left unmatched: 5. CDR3 sequence reads: CASSTLRGADTQYF. Written as DNA, the CDR3 is TGTGCCAGCTCAACGTTGCGGGGGGCAGATACGCAGTATTTT. The variable domain in full, with the rest retrieved from reference TRBV18 and TRBJ2-3, is NAGVMQNPRHLVRRRGQEARLRCSPMKGHSHVYWYRQLPEEGLKFMVYLQKENIIDESGMPKERFSAEFPKEGPSILRIQQVVRGDSAAYFCASSTLRGADTQYFGPGTRLTVL.

This clonotype is labeled as medium-sized. The chain links TRBV5-1 to TRBJ2-2; tentative D call: TRBD1 (7 bases). Germline-derived CDR1 and CDR2 are SGHRS and YFSETQ. V lost 7 bases and J 3 bases, leaving 19 bases between the germline ends. The CDR3 has 16 amino acids. The CDR3 nucleotides are TGCGCCAGCCTCCCTAGCGACAGGGCAGACACCGGGGAGCTGTTTTTT. Translating it yields CASLPSDRADTGELFF.

This clonotype is medium-sized. The gene calls are TRBV3-1 and TRBJ1-2; a weak D match, TRBD1 (5 bases). The V and J ends lost 4 bases and 0 bases respectively, with 6 bases between them. The germline gives CDR1 LGHDT, CDR2 YNNKEL (reference sequence). The CDR3 length is 13 residues. The CDR3 here is CASSRGANYGYTF. The CDR3 DNA reads as TGTGCCAGCAGCCGGGGGGCTAACTATGGCTACACCTTC.

This chain joins TRBV7-8 and TRBJ2-7; perhaps TRBD2 as D (5 bases). Germline CDR1 SGHVS, CDR2 FQNEAQ. The CDR3 totals 15 residues. V was shortened by 5 bases and J by 3 bases, with 17 bases between the two germline ends. CDR3 region: CASSPEDSPNYEQYF. The CDR3 DNA sequence: TGTGCCAGCAGCCCCGAGGACTCCCCGAACTACGAGCAGTACTTC.

Many counts were recorded for this clonotype. The gene calls are TRBV9 and TRBJ2-5; 8 bases fit TRBD2. J was trimmed by 5 bases and V by 0 bases; bases with no gene match: 6. This CDR3 comprises 15 residues. Per the germline V gene, CDR1 is SGDLS and CDR2 is YYNGEE. As DNA, the CDR3 is TGTGCCAGCAGCGTAGCGGGGGGGCCTTGGGAGACCCAGTACTTC. It specifies CASSVAGGPWETQYF.

This clonotype is classed as medium-sized. The V call is TRBV20-1, the J call TRBJ2-7, with D possibly matching TRBD1 (5 bases). The CDR3 is made up of 18 amino acids. In germline, CDR1 is DFQATT, CDR2 SNEGSKA (reference sequence). Between the trimmed V and J ends, which lost 1 base and 2 bases, there was a span of 24 bases. The CDR3: CSARGVEPSWGFPYEQYF. In DNA form, the CDR3 reads TGCAGTGCTAGAGGGGTGGAGCCCTCTTGGGGCTTCCCCTACGAGCAGTACTTC.

In this sample, this clonotype turned up once. The rearrangement links TRBV7-9 to TRBJ2-3; 8 bases align to TRBD2. The length of the CDR3 is 14 residues. V shed 3 bases and J 3 bases; nucleotides not matched to a gene: 2. Germline V gene data show CDR1 as SEHNR and CDR2 as FQNEAQ (reference sequence). The CDR3: CASSLAGGTDTQYF. In DNA form, the CDR3 reads TGTGCCAGCAGCTTGGCGGGGGGAACAGATACGCAGTATTTT.

This clonotype was counted ten times or more. V is TRBV7-2 and J is TRBJ2-7; TRBD2 matches 8 bases. Germline lookup yields CDR1 SGHTA and CDR2 FQGNSA. The V and J ends lost 1 base and 5 bases, in that order; junction bases with no gene match: 19. The length of the CDR3 is 19 residues. The CDR3 loop is CASSLDPPIRRGARHEQYF. As DNA, the CDR3 is TGTGCCAGCAGCTTAGACCCCCCCATAAGGCGGGGGGCTCGCCACGAGCAGTACTTC.

This clonotype was counted many times. CDR3 in amino acids: CASSLKGVGGDTQYF. The DNA of the CDR3 is TGTGCCAGCAGCTTGAAAGGGGTTGGGGGTGATACGCAGTATTTT. The chain uses TRBV5-4 and TRBJ2-3, with D tentatively TRBD1 or TRBD2 (5 bases each). The CDR3 length is 15 residues. Trimming took 1 base from V and 6 from J, leaving 15 bases between them. Germline CDR1 is SGHNT and CDR2 is YYREEE (reference sequence).

This clonotype was detected many times. The chain has TRBV2 and TRBJ2-1, with a tentative D call TRBD2 (6 bases). The CDR3 is made up of 14 amino acids. The V and J ends lost 5 bases and 8 bases respectively, with 16 bases between them. Germline V gene lookup returns CDR1 SNHLY and CDR2 FYNNEI. CDR3 nucleotides: TGTGCCAGCAGTTCCTGGGGCGGGACCGATGAGCAGTTCTTC. Residues: CASSSWGGTDEQFF. The entire variable domain, with the rest obtained from reference TRBV2 and TRBJ2-1, is as follows: EPEVTQTPSHQVTQMGQEVILRCVPISNHLYFYWYRQILGQKVEFLVSFYNNEISEKSEIFDDQFSVERPDGSNFTLKIRSTKLEDSAMYFCASSSWGGTDEQFFGPGTRLTVL.

This clonotype appeared many times. The chain combines TRBV7-9 with TRBJ2-2, with TRBD1 as a possible D gene (5 bases). Trimming cost V 1 base and J 3 bases, with 12 bases left between them. The CDR3 runs to 16 residues. Germline assignment: CDR1 SEHNR and CDR2 FQNEAQ (reference sequence). The CDR3 DNA reads TGTGCCAGCAGCTTAGGATCAGGGTTTTACACCGGGGAGCTGTTTTTT. Protein sequence: CASSLGSGFYTGELFF.

This clonotype was detected ten times or more. This rearrangement joins TRBV5-4 to TRBJ2-3; D is ambiguous. V was clipped by 0 bases and J by 6 bases, with 11 bases between them. From germline, CDR1 is SGHNT and CDR2 YYREEE (reference sequence). The CDR3 runs to 14 residues. The CDR3 bases are TGTGCCAGCAGCTTGGATATCTGGTCTGATACGCAGTATTTT. Amino acid sequence: CASSLDIWSDTQYF.

The chain couples TRBV24-1 to TRBJ1-1; tentative D call: TRBD1 (5 bases). Germline V gene sequence: CDR1 KGHDR, CDR2 SFDVKD. V was shortened by 6 bases and J by 0 bases, with 10 bases between the two germline ends. This CDR3 comprises 14 residues. The CDR3 DNA sequence: TGTGCCACCAGTTCGGGACGGATGAACACTGAAGCTTTCTTT. The encoded protein is CATSSGRMNTEAFF.

This clonotype was observed many times. This rearrangement joins TRBV7-9 to TRBJ2-1; 9 bases fit TRBD2. V lost 0 bases to trimming and J lost 2 bases; unmatched junction nucleotides: 2. The CDR3 spans 16 residues. The germline CDR1 and CDR2 sequences are SEHNR and FQNEAQ (reference sequence). The chain's CDR3 is CASSLASGGAYNEQFF. The CDR3 DNA is TGTGCCAGCAGCTTAGCTAGCGGGGGAGCCTACAATGAGCAGTTCTTC.